This passage covers 21 T cell receptor beta chains from one sample sequenced in a study of blood T cells in healthy people across ages. Sample-barcoded 5' priming and a J-beta primer mix drove a second PCR of 7 to 11 cycles. TCRdb independently ran MiXCR on the 5' RACE reads; one entry per CDR3 protein. The table shows 1.8 million or so distinct CDR3 sequences, with approximately 39% occurring only once. The sample taken for sequencing was blood. The receptors were gathered from a human donor in good health.

Many counts were recorded for this clonotype. The rearrangement joins TRBV6-1 to TRBJ2-7; the match to TRBD1 covers 10 bases. Per germline, CDR1 MNHNS and CDR2 SASEGT. V lost 6 bases and J lost 3; bases outside the gene matches: 11. The CDR3 is 16 residues long. CDR3 sequence (DNA): TGTGCCAGCAGAGAATCCGGGACAGGGGAGGACTACGAGCAGTACTTC. It yields the protein CASRESGTGEDYEQYF.

This clonotype has more than one count but fewer than ten. The rearrangement joins TRBV7-9 to TRBJ1-1; D gene unclear. Germline assignment: CDR1 SEHNR and CDR2 FQNEAQ (reference sequence). Trimming took off 6 bases at V and 4 bases at J, with 6 bases between the two ends. The CDR3 covers 11 residues. CDR3 region: CASRWGTEAFF. CDR3 in DNA: TGTGCCAGCAGATGGGGCACTGAAGCTTTCTTT.

This chain joins TRBV6-1 and TRBJ2-7, with D possibly TRBD2 on 6 matching bases. CDR3 length: 15 amino acids. V lost 4 bases and J lost 3, with 16 bases in between. Germline-derived CDR1 and CDR2 are MNHNS and SASEGT. The CDR3: CASSGKGGIRYEQYF. As DNA, the CDR3 is TGTGCCAGCAGTGGGAAAGGAGGGATCCGCTACGAGCAGTACTTC.

The genes are TRBV6-2 or TRBV6-3 and TRBJ2-7; D uncertain. V lost 0 bases, J lost 6 bases, and 6 bases lay in between. The CDR3 contains 12 residues. From germline, CDR1 is MNHEY and CDR2 SVGEGT. The CDR3 DNA follows: TGTGCCAGCAGTTACTCACAGCGCGAGCAGTACTTC. Amino acids: CASSYSQREQYF.

The chain links TRBV12-3 or TRBV12-4 to TRBJ2-5, with 8 bases that match TRBD1. The end of the DNA fits TRBJ2-7 better, so the J call may be wrong. This CDR3 is 14 amino acids long. The CDR3 loop is CASSTQGAGGEQYF. The DNA of the CDR3 is TGTGCCAGCAGTACGCAGGGGGCTGGGGGCGAGCAGTACTTC.

The chain couples TRBV28 to TRBJ2-5; the match to TRBD2 covers 10 bases. V lost 6 bases and J lost 11; bases outside the gene matches: 9. The germline CDR1 and CDR2 sequences are MDHEN and SYDVKM. This CDR3 comprises 13 residues. The CDR3 protein is CASRLAGYNEQYF. The DNA of the CDR3 is TGTGCCAGCAGACTAGCGGGGTACAATGAGCAGTACTTC.

This clonotype is a singleton in its sample. The chain has TRBV12-3 or TRBV12-4 and TRBJ2-3, with a tentative D call TRBD2 (5 bases). This CDR3 comprises 15 residues. V dropped 6 bases and J dropped 5 bases, with 18 bases sitting between them. CDR3 loop: CASRLLERREDTQYF. The CDR3 region has the DNA TGTGCCAGCAGACTGCTGGAGCGGAGAGAAGATACGCAGTATTTT.

The chain has TRBV12-3 or TRBV12-4 and TRBJ2-1; perhaps TRBD1 as D (5 bases). The CDR3 is 14 residues long. V lost 6 bases and J 10 bases, leaving 19 bases between the germline ends. This CDR3 is CASSRVQGRGEQFF. The CDR3 DNA sequence: TGTGCCAGCAGCCGGGTGCAGGGAAGGGGCGAGCAGTTCTTC.

This clonotype appeared a few times. Relative to the germline gene, one junction end is altered; a read error may explain this. This chain connects TRBV5-5 to TRBJ1-1, with D perhaps matching TRBD1 (5 bases). The CDR3 length is 14 residues. Germline V gene lookup returns CDR1 SGHKS and CDR2 YYEKEE (reference sequence). The CDR3 region has the DNA TGTGCCAGCAGCTCGACACGGACGGACACTGAGGCTTTCTTT. Its protein is CASSSTRTDTEAFF.

The chain carries TRBV7-3 and TRBJ2-1; D remains unclear. CDR1 is SGHTA and CDR2 is FQGTGA in the germline V gene. The CDR3 spans 14 residues. Trimming cost V 1 base and J 7 bases, with 11 bases left between them. The CDR3 DNA sequence: TGTGCCAGCAGCTTAAGTGTCTTAGAGAATGAGCAGTTCTTC. Translated: CASSLSVLENEQFF.

This clonotype was seen only a few times. The chain carries TRBV12-3 or TRBV12-4 and TRBJ2-1; TRBD2 is a possible D gene (6 bases). The CDR3 is made up of 14 amino acids. The ends were cut back, 10 bases at V and 3 bases at J, with 16 bases in the middle. The CDR3 DNA sequence: TGTGCCACCAACTCCGGGAGAGGCTACAATGAGCAGTTCTTC. As protein: CATNSGRGYNEQFF.

The J gene is TRBJ2-1, the V gene TRBV13; TRBD1 aligns across 9 bases. Germline V gene lookup returns CDR1 PRHDT and CDR2 FYEKMQ (reference sequence). V dropped 7 bases and J dropped 8; count of bases not matched to a gene: 12. The CDR3 has 15 residues. CDR3 bases: TGTGCCAGCATGAGAGTGGGACAGGGAAGGCATGAGCAGTTCTTC. Encoded protein: CASMRVGQGRHEQFF.

The CDR3 region is CASSLFAGRQETQYF. Here the CDR3 DNA reads TGTGCCAGCAGCTTATTCGCAGGGAGACAAGAGACCCAGTACTTC. The chain uses TRBV7-7 and TRBJ2-5, with D perhaps given as TRBD1 or TRBD2 (5 bases each). V gave up 2 bases and J gave up 2 bases, with 12 bases separating them. Germline V gene data show CDR1 as SSHAT and CDR2 as FNYEAQ (reference sequence). The CDR3 consists of 15 residues.

Only a few counts were recorded for this clonotype. The DNA is omitted, as the CDR3 cannot be located on it reliably, and the CDR3 follows TCRdb's listing. The gene calls are TRBV11-2 and TRBJ1-2; the D call TRBD1 from the table was never checked on the DNA. The CDR3 length equals 21 residues, ends included. Looked up from germline, CDR1 is SGHAT and CDR2 is FQNNGV. The chain's CDR3 is CASSLNPWWEAFFGQGYGYTF.

The genes are TRBV20-1 and TRBJ2-4; TRBD1 matches at 8 bases. V trimming: 5 bases; J trimming: 0 bases; junction bases outside the gene matches: 12. The length of the CDR3 is 17 residues. Germline CDR1 and CDR2: DFQATT and SNEGSKA (reference sequence). The CDR3 loop reads CSAYRGELLLAKNIQYF. The CDR3 DNA reads TGCAGTGCTTACAGGGGGGAACTACTATTAGCCAAAAACATTCAGTACTTC.

The chain uses TRBV12-3 or TRBV12-4 and TRBJ1-5; D ambiguous. Trimming removed 3 bases from V and 5 bases from J, with 11 bases in between. There are 14 residues in the CDR3. The chain's CDR3 is CASSFSRSDQPQHF. The CDR3, as DNA: TGTGCCAGCAGTTTTAGTAGGTCCGATCAGCCCCAGCATTTT.

The rearrangement links TRBV11-2 to TRBJ2-5, with D perhaps TRBD2 (6 bases). The CDR3 has 14 residues. The V gene's germline CDR1 is SGHAT and CDR2 FQNNGV. Deletions cut 1 base from V and 4 bases from J, with 10 bases between. CDR3 loop: CASSLGRRGETQYF. The CDR3 DNA sequence: TGTGCCAGCAGCTTAGGCAGGAGGGGAGAGACCCAGTACTTC.

The chain uses TRBV6-2 or TRBV6-3 and TRBJ1-2; D is undetermined. Trimming shortened V by 6 bases and J by 2 bases, and 13 bases separated the two germline ends. The CDR3 runs 14 residues. Germline assignment: CDR1 MNHEY and CDR2 SVGEGT. The CDR3 reads CASREPVGNYGYTF. DNA for the CDR3: TGTGCCAGCAGGGAACCAGTGGGAAACTATGGCTACACCTTC.

The V call is TRBV7-2, the J call TRBJ1-1; no definite D call. The V gene lost 5 bases and the J gene lost 4 bases, with 26 bases spanning the gap. Germline CDR1 and CDR2: SGHTA and FQGNSA. The CDR3 is 18 amino acids. The DNA of the CDR3 is TGTGCCAGCAGCCCCGTTTCGGTTTATGTCCCCCTAAGCACTGAAGCTTTCTTT. Translating gives CASSPVSVYVPLSTEAFF.

The rearrangement uses TRBV4-2 and TRBJ1-1, with D tentatively TRBD1 (5 bases). Germline values: CDR1 LGHNA, CDR2 YNFKEQ. The CDR3 spans 15 residues. Trimming stripped 2 bases from V and 6 bases from J, with 16 bases between. DNA for the CDR3: TGTGCCAGCAGCCAATTACGAGAGGGGAGGGCTGAAGCTTTCTTT. Amino acid sequence: CASSQLREGRAEAFF.

The rearrangement joins TRBV20-1 to TRBJ1-1; D is uncertain. CDR1 and CDR2 (germline): DFQATT, SNEGSKA (reference sequence). The CDR3 is 13 amino acids. The CDR3 loop is CSSPRRVNTEAFF. The CDR3 DNA is TGCTCTTCCCCACGACGGGTAAACACTGAAGCTTTCTTT.